This section outlines one TCR beta chain sequence together with its context. The clone's antigen remains unknown. It has no much larger one-base neighbor in the sample; base qualities were not kept. This entry comes from a study of human thymus T cells (dated by TCRdb to the early 2020s). Regarding the complete study: TCR alpha and beta repertoires from fewer than ten infant thymus samples and four related peripheral blood samples were characterized in the study. Donor ages ranged from about 6 to 244 days, and the cohort comprised six or seven male and a couple of female infants. General conclusions and limits of the study: Biased V and J gene segment usage appeared to be present in both thymic and peripheral blood repertoires. Thymus samples yielded on average approximately 860,000 unique TCRB clonotypes, compared with 80,000 to 85,000 from blood samples.

CDR1 and CDR2 are read off the germline V gene as SGHRS and YFSETQ. V and J lose 1 base and 0 bases, and a span of 11 bases separates them. The cysteine opens and the phenylalanine closes a CDR3 of 16 amino acids. The sequence is cut down to CDR3 DNA, 48 bases in frame from base 1. The immunoSEQ multiplex PCR assay was used to amplify the TCRB and TCRAD loci from a standardized amount of quality-controlled genomic DNA. The amplicons covered the V(D)J region and were long enough to include the CDR3 and to identify the V and J genes. The commercial immunoSEQ service was used to sequence amplicons on an Illumina platform. On the study's bioinformatics: Corrections for primer bias and sequencing errors followed previously described methods, while TCRAD and TCRB definitions were based on the IMGT database. Repertoires were analysed with immunoSEQ Analyzer 3.0 and VDJTools, covering basic statistics, V/J segment usage, diversity estimates, rarefaction and pairwise overlap. Diversity was estimated using the Chao1, ChaoE, Efron-Thisted, Shannon and inverse Simpson indices, and was also estimated on datasets down-sampled to the size of the smallest sample. Repertoire overlap was determined by strict matching of CDR3 nucleotide sequence, V gene and J gene, and Jaccard-based multidimensional scaling clustering was applied. TCRdb holds this immuneACCESS table with in-frame rearrangements only. Some clones are missing; in checked studies, unresolved V genes explain under half, and the rest has no known cause. That table supplies the V and J calls and clone size; D and trimming were determined from the DNA. The sample table records approximately 40,000 clones; approximately 95% of these occur just once. About 0.13% of the sample lies in the top ten.

The donors were immunologically healthy infants in Finland who had open corrective cardiac surgery for congenital heart defects. From four of the eight donors, a small aliquot of roughly 0.5-1 mL peripheral blood was collected during surgery. Instead of starting from a fixed cell number, genomic DNA extraction from blood samples used all available leukocytes. ACK lysis buffer was used to remove erythrocytes from blood, and the leukocytes were stored at -70 degrees C as pellets. A QIAsymphony instrument was used to extract genomic DNA from frozen cell pellets. Sample: blood. The chain is assembled from TRBV5-1 and TRBJ2-4, with the D gene not clear enough to name. The TCR originated in a boy in the first two years of life with a congenital heart defect but otherwise immunologically healthy. CDR3 reads: CASSLNPGVAKNIQYF. The nucleotide sequence reads as follows: TGCGCCAGCAGCTTGAACCCTGGGGTAGCCAAAAACATTCAGTACTTC.